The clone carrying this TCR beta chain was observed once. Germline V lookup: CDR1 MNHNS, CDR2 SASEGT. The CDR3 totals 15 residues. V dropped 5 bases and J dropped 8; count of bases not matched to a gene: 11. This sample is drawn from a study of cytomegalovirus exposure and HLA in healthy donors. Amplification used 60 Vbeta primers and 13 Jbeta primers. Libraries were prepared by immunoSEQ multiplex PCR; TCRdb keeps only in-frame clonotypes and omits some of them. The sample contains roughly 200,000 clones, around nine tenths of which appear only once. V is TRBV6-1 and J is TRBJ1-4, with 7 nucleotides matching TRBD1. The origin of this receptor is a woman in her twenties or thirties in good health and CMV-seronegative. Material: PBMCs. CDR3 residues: CASSSRQGLEEKLFF. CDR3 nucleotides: TGTGCCAGCAGTTCCCGACAGGGATTAGAAGAAAAACTGTTTTTT.